This T cell receptor (beta chain) came from a study of blood T cell repertoires in COVID-19. On the study more broadly: Specimens from acute and convalescent COVID-19 originated in the United States, Italy and Spain. In each case, the material was cDNA or gDNA derived from T cells, B-cell-depleted T cells, or PBMCs.

Trimming shortened V by 3 bases and J by 2 bases, and 10 bases separated the two germline ends. This CDR3 spans 14 amino acids. Germline V gene data show CDR1 as MDHEN and CDR2 as SYDVKM. In the original workflow: Estimation of nucleated cell counts was performed using reference gene primer amplification. Produced via immunoSEQ multiplex PCR; TCRdb's table is partial and in-frame only. V and J calls and clone size are copied from that table; D and trimming were computed from the DNA. Here the sample spans roughly 100,000 clones, about 72% being singletons. The sequence was collected from a man aged 55 to 70 with active or convalescent COVID-19. The sequenced sample was peripheral blood. The chain carries TRBV28 and TRBJ1-2; TRBD1 is a possible D gene (5 bases). CDR3 residues: CASSFGAWNYGYTF. The CDR3 DNA reads as TGTGCCAGCAGTTTTGGGGCTTGGAACTATGGCTACACCTTC.